The 17 T cell receptor beta chains in this list originate from one sample, sequenced in a study of blood T cell repertoires in COVID-19. The method was immunoSEQ multiplex PCR; TCRdb's version includes in-frame clones alone and lacks a portion of them. The data show 250,000 to 400,000 clones, 85% to 90% seen once. Material for sequencing was peripheral blood. These receptors were taken from a woman between 25 and 40 years old with COVID-19, enrolled during active disease.

J is TRBJ1-1 and V is TRBV5-1, with TRBD1 matching 9 bases. Germline V CDR1 and CDR2: SGHRS, YFSETQ. Trimming took 4 bases from V and 4 from J; bases not matched to a gene: 5. This CDR3 comprises 14 residues. CDR3 in DNA: TGCGCCAGCAGCGGGGGACAGGGCCCCACTGAAGCTTTCTTT. It translates to CASSGGQGPTEAFF.

This sequence joins TRBV5-1 and TRBJ2-2; TRBD1 agrees at 7 bases. The CDR3 runs 18 residues. The V and J ends lost 2 bases and 6 bases, in that order; junction bases with no gene match: 16. Germline assignment: CDR1 SGHRS and CDR2 YFSETQ. The CDR3 loop reads CASSFATGVRELAGELFF. DNA of the CDR3: TGCGCCAGCAGCTTCGCCACAGGGGTTCGAGAGTTGGCCGGGGAGCTGTTTTTT.

Concerning this clone: The same CDR3 arises from other DNA sequences in this sample as well. V usage is TRBV5-4 and J usage is TRBJ1-1; D might be TRBD1 (6 bases). Per the germline V gene, CDR1 is SGHNT and CDR2 is YYREEE (reference sequence). CDR3 length: 14 amino acids. The V end lost 4 bases, the J end lost 0 bases, and 10 bases lay between the germline ends. The CDR3 protein is CASSAGQLNTEAFF. The CDR3 DNA reads as TGTGCCAGCAGCGCAGGACAGTTGAACACTGAAGCTTTCTTT.

The chain joins TRBV24-1 to TRBJ2-5; 7 positions match TRBD1. Per germline, CDR1 KGHDR and CDR2 SFDVKD. This CDR3 is 15 amino acids long. V shed 1 base and J 2 bases; nucleotides not matched to a gene: 3. The CDR3 bases are TGTGCCACCAGTGATTTCGCAGGGGGACAAGAGACCCAGTACTTC. It encodes CATSDFAGGQETQYF.

This chain links TRBV3-1 (or the pseudogene TRBV3-2) with TRBJ1-5; 7 bases fit TRBD1. Germline lookup yields CDR1 LGHDT and CDR2 YNNKEL (reference sequence). Losses at the gene ends were 0 bases for V and 7 bases for J; bases not matched to a gene: 6. The CDR3 spans 15 residues. The CDR3 is CASSQDTRGEQPQHF. CDR3 nucleotides: TGTGCCAGCAGCCAAGATACCAGGGGGGAACAGCCCCAGCATTTT.

The J gene is TRBJ1-2, the V gene TRBV5-1, with D unclear. In germline, CDR1 is SGHRS, CDR2 YFSETQ. The V and J ends lost 0 bases and 7 bases respectively, with 13 bases between them. The CDR3 is 14 residues long. In DNA, the CDR3 is TGCGCCAGCAGCTTGGAGCCGGGGATTAGTGGCTACACCTTC. Residues: CASSLEPGISGYTF.

This clone was recorded a few times. The chain employs TRBV14 and TRBJ2-7, with 12 positions matching TRBD2. The CDR3 runs to 14 residues. Trimming took 5 bases from V and 3 from J; bases not matched to a gene: 2. The V gene's germline CDR1 is SGHDN and CDR2 FVKESK. Written as DNA, the CDR3 is TGTGCCAGCAGCGGACTAGCGGGACTCTACGAGCAGTACTTC. It translates to CASSGLAGLYEQYF.

This clone was seen a handful of times. V and J are TRBV3-1 (or the pseudogene TRBV3-2) and TRBJ1-5; no reliable D call. Germline CDR1 reads LGHDT; CDR2 reads YNNKEL (reference sequence). The CDR3 is 14 residues long. The V and J ends lost 0 bases and 7 bases respectively, with 10 bases between them. CDR3 coding DNA: TGTGCCAGCAGCCAAGATCTGAGGTACCAGCCCCAGCATTTT. It codes for CASSQDLRYQPQHF.

The gene calls are TRBV6-5 and TRBJ1-5; tentatively, D is TRBD1 (5 bases). Germline CDR1 is MNHEY and CDR2 is SVGAGI. The CDR3 is 15 residues long. Trimming removed 5 bases at V and 3 bases at J, with 14 bases between. The CDR3 loop is CASSPGGGYNQPQHF. The DNA of the CDR3 is TGTGCCAGCAGTCCCGGGGGGGGATACAATCAGCCCCAGCATTTT.

This chain uses TRBV7-9 with TRBJ2-5; D not resolved. Trimming removed 4 bases from V and 7 bases from J, with 19 bases in between. The CDR3 spans 15 residues. From germline, CDR1 is SEHNR and CDR2 FQNEAQ (reference sequence). DNA for the CDR3: TGTGCCAGCAGCTCCCTCTTAGTGGATTCAGGGACCCAGTACTTC. This sequence encodes CASSSLLVDSGTQYF.

The chain joins TRBV10-1 to TRBJ2-1, with a weak D call TRBD2 (6 bases). V lost 10 bases and J lost 6, with 16 bases in between. The CDR3 length is 13 residues. Germline CDR1 WNHNN, CDR2 SYGVQD (reference sequence). This CDR3 is CATQEGGGNEQFF. The CDR3 DNA reads TGCGCCACCCAAGAGGGAGGCGGCAATGAGCAGTTCTTC.

J is TRBJ1-6 and V is TRBV6-1, with 9 nucleotides matching TRBD1. This CDR3 is 18 amino acids long. The V and J ends lost 2 bases and 10 bases, in that order; junction bases with no gene match: 15. The germline V gene has CDR1 MNHNS and CDR2 SASEGT. The DNA for the CDR3 is TGTGCCAGCAGTGAATTCCCCCTACAGGGGGCAGGAGGATCACCCCTCCACTTT. Protein: CASSEFPLQGAGGSPLHF.

The V and J genes are TRBV19 and TRBJ2-1, with 13 bases aligning to TRBD2. Germline trimming cut 3 bases from V and 15 bases from J; bases unmatched to any gene: 5. The CDR3 extends over 13 amino acids. The germline CDR1 and CDR2 sequences are LNHDA and SQIVND (reference sequence). The chain's CDR3 is CASSIRTSGSPFF. CDR3 coding DNA: TGTGCCAGTAGTATTAGGACTAGCGGGAGCCCGTTCTTC.

The genes are TRBV9 and TRBJ1-3; TRBD1 aligns across 8 bases. The V segment lost 0 bases and the J segment 2 bases; nucleotides outside the gene matches: 7. The germline V gene has CDR1 SGDLS and CDR2 YYNGEE. The CDR3 length is 17 residues. This CDR3 is CASSVAQTGVTGNTIYF. As DNA, the CDR3 is TGTGCCAGCAGCGTAGCCCAGACAGGGGTGACTGGAAACACCATATATTTT.

The sample holds one count of this clone. This rearrangement joins TRBV6-5 to TRBJ1-5, with D maybe TRBD1 (5 bases). CDR1 is MNHEY and CDR2 is SVGAGI in the germline V gene. Trimming took 10 bases from V and 4 from J, leaving 14 bases between them. The length of the CDR3 is 13 residues. In DNA form, the CDR3 reads TGTGCCATCCGGAGGGAGGGGAATCAGCCCCAGCATTTT. It codes for CAIRREGNQPQHF.

The chain has TRBV5-1 and TRBJ2-5; TRBD2 matches 11 bases. Per the germline V gene, CDR1 is SGHRS and CDR2 is YFSETQ. J was trimmed by 1 base and V by 0 bases; bases with no gene match: 2. This CDR3 region has 16 residues. The CDR3 loop is CASSLELAGVQETQYF. The CDR3 nucleotides read TGCGCCAGCAGCTTGGAACTAGCGGGAGTCCAAGAGACCCAGTACTTC. Full variable domain (remainder filled in from reference TRBV5-1 and TRBJ2-5): KAGVTQTPRYLIKTRGQQVTLSCSPISGHRSVSWYQQTPGQGLQFLFEYFSETQRNKGNFPGRFSGRQFSNSRSEMNVSTLELGDSALYLCASSLELAGVQETQYFGPGTRLLVL.

V usage is TRBV5-4 and J usage is TRBJ2-2; 10 bases align to TRBD2. This CDR3 is 17 amino acids long. The junction had 2 bases not matched to a gene; V was cut back by 0 bases and J by 0 bases. The germline CDR1 and CDR2 sequences are SGHNT and YYREEE (reference sequence). The DNA for the CDR3 is TGTGCCAGCAGCTTGGGACTAGCGGGCCCGAACACCGGGGAGCTGTTTTTT. Amino acids: CASSLGLAGPNTGELFF.